The 14 T cell receptor beta chains below come from one sample, sequenced in a study of blood T cells in healthy people across ages. Next came a second PCR, run for about 7 to 11 cycles, which used a sample-barcoded 5' primer along with a J-beta primer mix. TCRdb reprocessed the 5' RACE reads via MiXCR and lists one record per CDR3 protein. The repertoire holds fewer than 2,000,000 distinct CDR3 sequences, with approximately 32% as singletons. The sample was blood. The receptor set was obtained from a woman aged 25 to 39 in good health.

This clonotype was recorded a few times. The rearrangement joins TRBV20-1 to TRBJ2-3; maybe TRBD2 (6 bases). V was pared by 5 bases and J by 1 base, with 19 bases between. The CDR3 runs 16 residues. Germline V CDR1 and CDR2: DFQATT, SNEGSKA (reference sequence). The CDR3 region has the DNA TGCAGTGCTGGAGGATACCTAGCGAAGCGCACAGATACGCAGTATTTT. It translates to CSAGGYLAKRTDTQYF.

The rearrangement joins TRBV7-9 to TRBJ1-1; D gene uncertain. From germline, CDR1 is SEHNR and CDR2 FQNEAQ (reference sequence). The CDR3 spans 12 residues. V lost 1 base and J lost 6, with 6 bases in between. The CDR3 spells CASSLGPSEAFF. For the CDR3, the DNA is TGTGCCAGCAGCTTAGGGCCATCTGAAGCTTTCTTT.

This chain connects TRBV14 to TRBJ2-3; maybe TRBD2 (5 bases). V was trimmed by 4 bases and J by 4 bases, leaving 18 bases between them. The CDR3 is 16 residues long. Looked up from germline, CDR1 is SGHDN and CDR2 is FVKESK. CDR3 amino acids: CASSPFLAGEADTQYF. In DNA, the CDR3 is TGTGCCAGCAGCCCCTTTCTAGCAGGAGAGGCAGATACGCAGTATTTT.

The table lists this clonotype with a few counts. The rearrangement links TRBV27 to TRBJ2-7, with no clear D. The CDR3 loop spans 14 amino acids. Germline CDR1 MNHEY, CDR2 SMNVEV (reference sequence). V gave up 5 bases and J gave up 4 bases, with 15 bases separating them. In nucleotides, the CDR3 is TGTGCCAGCAGTCCTCAGACCCTTGGTTACGAGCAGTACTTC. Its protein product is CASSPQTLGYEQYF.

The V gene is TRBV12-3 or TRBV12-4, the J gene TRBJ2-7; 8 bases are shared with TRBD1. The J segment lost 5 bases and the V segment lost 6 bases, leaving 6 bases of the junction unmatched. This CDR3 region has 13 residues. The CDR3 bases are TGTGCCAGCAGGAGCAGGGGGCGGAACGAGCAGTACTTC. Residues: CASRSRGRNEQYF.

This chain joins TRBV5-1 and TRBJ2-1; 8 nucleotides line up with TRBD2. Germline assignment: CDR1 SGHRS and CDR2 YFSETQ. With V trimmed by 6 bases and J by 0 bases, 2 bases remained unmatched. CDR3 size: 14 residues. The CDR3 DNA reads TGCGCCAGCAAAGGGACTAGCTCCTACAATGAGCAGTTCTTC. This codes for CASKGTSSYNEQFF.

At least ten counts were recorded for this clonotype. This chain links TRBV7-9 with TRBJ2-7; D may be TRBD1 or TRBD2 (7 bases each). Germline CDR1 reads SEHNR; CDR2 reads FQNEAQ (reference sequence). CDR3 length equals 14 residues. V lost 5 bases and J lost 2, with 13 bases in between. CDR3 nucleotide sequence: TGTGCCAGCAGCCCAGGGGGGGCAGCCTACGAGCAGTACTTC. Its protein is CASSPGGAAYEQYF.

This clonotype was seen more than once but under ten times. The CDR3 sequence: CASSEGWAASYNEQFF. The CDR3 bases are TGTGCCAGCAGTGAAGGGTGGGCAGCCTCCTACAATGAGCAGTTCTTC. V is TRBV6-1 and J is TRBJ2-1, with D hard to call. The germline V gene encodes CDR1 MNHNS and CDR2 SASEGT. V dropped 1 base and J dropped 0 bases, with 10 bases sitting between them. This CDR3 contains 16 residues.

The count of this clonotype is one. The chain employs TRBV3-1 and TRBJ2-7; 10 bases map to TRBD1. The length of the CDR3 is 16 residues. V shed 4 bases and J 5 bases; nucleotides not matched to a gene: 11. Germline V gene sequence: CDR1 LGHDT, CDR2 YNNKEL (reference sequence). In DNA, the CDR3 is TGTGCCAGCAGCCCAATCGAGGGACAGGGGTTAGACGAGCAGTACTTC. Residues: CASSPIEGQGLDEQYF.

The table lists this clonotype with a few counts. This chain links TRBV2 with TRBJ2-1; no clear D. With 7 bases removed from V and 2 bases from J, the gap between germline ends came to 9 bases. Germline CDR1 is SNHLY and CDR2 is FYNNEI. The CDR3 is made up of 13 amino acids. The CDR3 DNA follows: TGTGCCAGCACCGAGAGCGCCTACAATGAGCAGTTCTTC. Amino acids: CASTESAYNEQFF.

Only a few counts were recorded for this clonotype. The V and J genes are TRBV11-2 and TRBJ2-7, with 7 bases lining up with TRBD1. The assigned J gene may be wrong: the sequence end matches TRBJ2-5 better. Germline V gene data show CDR1 as SGHAT and CDR2 as FQNNGV. The CDR3 length is 16 residues. The CDR3 spells CASSNRGAGGMGTQYF. DNA of the CDR3: TGTGCCAGCAGCAACCGAGGCGCAGGGGGAATGGGGACCCAGTACTTC.

This clonotype has only a few counts. This chain connects TRBV5-5 to TRBJ1-1; D gene ambiguous. Deletions cut 0 bases from V and 7 bases from J, with 13 bases between. The CDR3 contains 14 residues. CDR1 is SGHKS and CDR2 is YYEKEE in the germline V gene (reference sequence). CDR3 bases: TGTGCCAGCAGCTTGGTCCAGTTTCTAAGTGAAGCTTTCTTT. Protein: CASSLVQFLSEAFF.

This rearrangement joins TRBV18 to TRBJ2-2; 7 positions match TRBD1. The germline CDR1 and CDR2 sequences are KGHSH and LQKENI. The V segment lost 4 bases and the J segment 4 bases; nucleotides outside the gene matches: 9. The CDR3 contains 16 residues. The CDR3 sequence: CASSQGQFASTGELFF. As DNA, the CDR3 is TGTGCCAGCTCACAGGGACAGTTCGCGAGCACCGGGGAGCTGTTTTTT.

Only a few counts were recorded for this clonotype. The rearrangement uses TRBV27 and TRBJ2-5; 7 bases fit TRBD1. This CDR3 has 14 residues. Germline V lookup: CDR1 MNHEY, CDR2 SMNVEV (reference sequence). Trimming at V came to 7 bases and at J to 2 bases, leaving 7 bases not matched to a gene. This CDR3 reads CASTTSGQQETQYF. For the CDR3, the DNA is TGTGCCAGCACCACGTCGGGACAGCAAGAGACCCAGTACTTC.